Listed here are 26 T cell receptor beta chains from one sample, sequenced in a study of blood T cell repertoires in COVID-19. Assay used: immunoSEQ multiplex PCR; TCRdb lists only in-frame clones, some missing. In the table there are under 130,000 clones, about 87% of which are singletons. The specimen sequenced was peripheral blood. The receptors derive from a human donor in a cohort sampled during active or convalescent COVID-19.

The chain has TRBV6-5 and TRBJ2-3; D may be TRBD2 (6 bases). CDR1 MNHEY and CDR2 SVGAGI come from the germline V gene. The V gene lost 8 bases and the J gene lost 6 bases, with 15 bases spanning the gap. The CDR3 is 13 amino acids. CDR3 in amino acids: CASQRDSIDTQYF. Here the CDR3 DNA reads TGTGCCAGCCAACGGGACTCAATTGATACGCAGTATTTT.

This clone was observed a single time. This rearrangement joins TRBV4-3 to TRBJ2-7; D remains unclear. Germline loops: CDR1 LGHNA, CDR2 YSLEER. This CDR3 has 15 amino acids. V shed 0 bases and J shed 0 bases, with 9 bases lying between them. Written as DNA, the CDR3 is TGCGCCAGCAGCCAAGATCAGGCGAACTCCTACGAGCAGTACTTC. Amino acids: CASSQDQANSYEQYF.

The rearrangement joins TRBV5-8 to TRBJ1-3; 9 bases line up with TRBD1. With V trimmed by 4 bases and J by 3 bases, 5 bases remained unmatched. CDR1 is SGHTS and CDR2 is YDEGEE in the germline V gene. The CDR3 runs 15 residues. Here the CDR3 reads CASSPTGGVGNTIYF. The CDR3, as DNA: TGTGCCAGCAGCCCGACAGGGGGTGTTGGAAACACCATATATTTT.

The chain couples TRBV27 to TRBJ1-1; D perhaps matches TRBD1 (6 bases). Trimming cost V 7 bases and J 8 bases, with 17 bases left between them. This CDR3 spans 13 amino acids. Per the germline V gene, CDR1 is MNHEY and CDR2 is SMNVEV (reference sequence). This CDR3 is CASIPSGGREAFF. CDR3 DNA sequence: TGTGCCAGCATCCCGTCGGGGGGCAGGGAAGCTTTCTTT.

The chain joins TRBV5-4 to TRBJ2-6; 8 bases agree with TRBD1. The CDR3 is made up of 18 amino acids. Germline V CDR1 and CDR2: SGHNT, YYREEE (reference sequence). J was trimmed by 3 bases and V by 0 bases; bases with no gene match: 8. Here the CDR3 DNA reads TGTGCCAGCAGCTTGGTTCCCAGGGGGCCAGGTGGGGCCAACGTCCTGACTTTC. Residues: CASSLVPRGPGGANVLTF.

The chain couples TRBV5-4 to TRBJ2-3; TRBD2 might be the D (7 bases). The CDR3 consists of 18 residues. The V end was cut by 3 bases, the J end by 1 base, with 21 bases between. The germline V gene has CDR1 SGHNT and CDR2 YYREEE (reference sequence). In DNA form, the CDR3 reads TGTGCCAGCAGCTCGTTGAGGGGGGGCCATTTGGGCACAGATACGCAGTATTTT. Translation: CASSSLRGGHLGTDTQYF.

This rearrangement joins TRBV11-1 to TRBJ2-7; TRBD1 matches at 7 bases. Trimming took 3 bases from V and 6 from J; bases not matched to a gene: 2. Germline V gene lookup returns CDR1 SGHAT and CDR2 FQDESV (reference sequence). The CDR3 covers 12 residues. DNA for the CDR3: TGTGCCAGCAGCTTGACAGGGCCCGAGCAGTACTTC. Its protein product is CASSLTGPEQYF.

The chain uses TRBV27 and TRBJ1-4; D not certain. Germline CDR1 reads MNHEY; CDR2 reads SMNVEV (reference sequence). V was pared by 6 bases and J by 14 bases, with 22 bases between. The CDR3 loop spans 14 amino acids. CDR3 DNA: TGTGCCAGCAGAGTACAGACATCAATGCGAGAGCTGTTTTTT. It translates to CASRVQTSMRELFF.

J is TRBJ2-7 and V is TRBV10-1; no clear D gene. Germline V gene data show CDR1 as WNHNN and CDR2 as SYGVQD (reference sequence). Trimming shortened V by 4 bases and J by 3 bases, and 13 bases separated the two germline ends. This CDR3 spans 14 amino acids. CDR3 coding DNA: TGCGCCAGCAGTGGGAGCCGCGGCCTCTACGAGCAGTACTTC. Amino acids: CASSGSRGLYEQYF.

The chain uses TRBV7-9 and TRBJ1-6; no clear D gene. V was cut by 1 base and J by 2 bases, with 6 bases left in between. Germline CDR1 SEHNR, CDR2 FQNEAQ (reference sequence). There are 15 residues in the CDR3. The CDR3 DNA reads TGTGCCAGCAGCTTAGGCAGCGCCTATAATTCACCCCTCCACTTT. Residues: CASSLGSAYNSPLHF.

In its sample, this clone was seen a few times. The chain uses TRBV12-3 or TRBV12-4 and TRBJ1-5; D might be TRBD1 (5 bases). Between the trimmed V and J ends, which lost 8 bases and 4 bases, there was a span of 9 bases. The CDR3 runs 12 residues. The CDR3 is CASRGGNQPQHF. The CDR3 DNA is TGTGCCAGCCGGGGGGGTAATCAGCCCCAGCATTTT.

V is TRBV18 and J is TRBJ2-3; 13 nucleotides agree with TRBD2. The CDR3 covers 16 residues. The trim removed 3 bases at V and 5 bases at J, leaving 5 bases unmatched. The germline V gene has CDR1 KGHSH and CDR2 LQKENI. CDR3 in amino acids: CASSPLTSGGRDTQYF. CDR3 nucleotides: TGTGCCAGCTCACCCTTGACTAGCGGGGGGAGAGATACGCAGTATTTT.

The rearrangement uses TRBV10-3 and TRBJ1-2; 8 nucleotides match TRBD1. Germline V gene sequence: CDR1 ENHRY, CDR2 SYGVKD. The CDR3 is 14 amino acids. V was pared by 7 bases and J by 5 bases, with 9 bases of the junction left unmatched. The CDR3 nucleotides are TGTGCCATCAATCCAGGGGGCGCGGGATATGGCTACACCTTC. The encoded protein is CAINPGGAGYGYTF.

This clone was found a few times. The sample has other DNA sequences that encode this CDR3 too. The rearrangement joins TRBV12-3 or TRBV12-4 to TRBJ1-5, with D possibly being TRBD1 (5 bases). CDR3 length: 11 amino acids. V gave up 3 bases and J gave up 9 bases, with 6 bases separating them. The CDR3 nucleotides read TGTGCCAGCAGTTTGGGGGGGCCCCAGCATTTT. It yields the protein CASSLGGPQHF.

This clone was counted a few times. The CDR3 DNA is TGCAGCGTTGAGGGAAGACAGGGGGCCTCCCTAGCCAAAAACATTCAGTACTTC. It translates to CSVEGRQGASLAKNIQYF. The chain is built from TRBV29-1 and TRBJ2-4; 10 bases are a match to TRBD1. J gave up 0 bases and V 3 bases, and 11 bases lay outside the gene matches. Per the germline V gene, CDR1 is SQVTM and CDR2 is ANQGSEA. The CDR3 sequence is 18 residues long.

The chain uses TRBV19 and TRBJ1-1; possibly TRBD1 for D (5 bases). The CDR3 runs 18 residues. Trimming stripped 5 bases from V and 0 bases from J, with 22 bases between. Per germline, CDR1 LNHDA and CDR2 SQIVND (reference sequence). The CDR3 nucleotides are TGTGCCAGTAGTCCCCCGGCGGGTCGGGGGAACATGAACACTGAAGCTTTCTTT. This gives the protein CASSPPAGRGNMNTEAFF. Based on the CDR3 plus reference TRBV19 and TRBJ1-1, the full variable domain is DGGITQSPKYLFRKEGQNVTLSCEQNLNHDAMYWYRQDPGQGLRLIYYSQIVNDFQKGDIAEGYSVSREKKESFPLTVTSAQKNPTAFYLCASSPPAGRGNMNTEAFFGQGTRLTVV.

This clone has only one observation. The CDR3 sequence: CASSIQVNYGYTF. The CDR3 DNA reads as TGTGCCAGTAGTATTCAGGTGAACTATGGCTACACCTTC. This sequence joins TRBV19 and TRBJ1-2; D unclear. Germline CDR1 LNHDA, CDR2 SQIVND (reference sequence). There are 13 residues in the CDR3. Trimming cost V 3 bases and J 2 bases, with 7 bases left between them.

The V and J genes are TRBV27 and TRBJ1-2; D is unresolved. Germline CDR1 reads MNHEY; CDR2 reads SMNVEV (reference sequence). This CDR3 region has 13 residues. The germline V and J ends were trimmed by 6 bases and 3 bases, with 11 bases remaining between them. The CDR3 DNA reads TGTGCCAGCAGCCCCTCCGGGTACTATGGCTACACCTTC. Translation: CASSPSGYYGYTF.

The V gene is TRBV7-2, the J gene TRBJ1-1; 9 bases match TRBD1. The trim removed 1 base at V and 4 bases at J, leaving 4 bases unmatched. CDR3 length: 15 residues. From germline, CDR1 is SGHTA and CDR2 FQGNSA. The CDR3 protein is CASSLDGQGTTEAFF. The CDR3 nucleotides are TGTGCCAGCAGCTTAGATGGACAGGGGACCACTGAAGCTTTCTTT.

The V call is TRBV28, the J call TRBJ1-3; D remains ambiguous. From germline, CDR1 is MDHEN and CDR2 SYDVKM. The CDR3 spans 12 residues. V was shortened by 3 bases and J by 8 bases, with 8 bases between the two germline ends. For the CDR3, the DNA is TGTGCCAGCAGTTTGATGGAGGACACCATATATTTT. It specifies CASSLMEDTIYF.

The rearrangement joins TRBV28 to TRBJ1-2, with unresolved D. V lost 3 bases and J lost 8, with 13 bases in between. Germline V gene lookup returns CDR1 MDHEN and CDR2 SYDVKM. The CDR3 is 13 amino acids. The CDR3 DNA reads as TGTGCCAGCAGTTTCCGGGCGGGAGGAGGCTACACCTTC. Translated, it gives CASSFRAGGGYTF.

This clone was recorded only once. The CDR3 DNA is TGTGCCAGCAACAAAAGGTCGGGACTAACTACAGATACGCAGTATTTT. It translates to CASNKRSGLTTDTQYF. This rearrangement joins TRBV7-9 to TRBJ2-3; 7 bases are shared with TRBD2. This CDR3 comprises 16 residues. Looked up from germline, CDR1 is SEHNR and CDR2 is FQNEAQ (reference sequence). The V and J ends lost 7 bases and 3 bases, in that order; junction bases with no gene match: 13.

The rearrangement joins TRBV5-1 to TRBJ1-1; 8 bases map to TRBD1. V shed 3 bases and J 3 bases; nucleotides not matched to a gene: 7. CDR3 length: 15 residues. Germline CDR1 reads SGHRS; CDR2 reads YFSETQ. The CDR3 bases are TGCGCCAGCAGCTCTACGACAGGGGCGTACACTGAAGCTTTCTTT. Amino acids: CASSSTTGAYTEAFF. The entire variable domain, with the rest obtained from reference TRBV5-1 and TRBJ1-1, is as follows: KAGVTQTPRYLIKTRGQQVTLSCSPISGHRSVSWYQQTPGQGLQFLFEYFSETQRNKGNFPGRFSGRQFSNSRSEMNVSTLELGDSALYLCASSSTTGAYTEAFFGQGTRLTVV.

The gene calls are TRBV30 and TRBJ1-1, with TRBD1 matching 7 bases. Trimming removed 0 bases from V and 8 bases from J; junction bases left unmatched: 3. The CDR3 totals 12 residues. Looked up from germline, CDR1 is GTSNPN and CDR2 is SVGIG (reference sequence). The CDR3 sequence is CAWSVAGGEAFF. CDR3 nucleotide sequence: TGTGCCTGGAGTGTAGCAGGGGGAGAAGCTTTCTTT.

The CDR3 sequence is CASSSPEGTPLSGNTIYF. In nucleotides, the CDR3 is TGTGCCAGCAGCTCGCCAGAAGGGACACCGCTCTCTGGAAACACCATATATTTT. The chain couples TRBV11-3 to TRBJ1-3; TRBD1 is a possible D gene (6 bases). This CDR3 is 18 amino acids long. Germline V gene lookup returns CDR1 SGHNT and CDR2 YENEEA. V lost 4 bases, J lost 0 bases, and 19 bases lay in between.

The chain combines TRBV11-2 with TRBJ1-1; 7 nucleotides line up with TRBD1. CDR1 SGHAT and CDR2 FQNNGV come from the germline V gene. Unmatched junction bases numbered 1, after V lost 3 bases and J lost 0 bases. This CDR3 comprises 14 residues. The DNA for the CDR3 is TGTGCCAGCAGCTTTGACAGGGTGAACACTGAAGCTTTCTTT. It yields the protein CASSFDRVNTEAFF.